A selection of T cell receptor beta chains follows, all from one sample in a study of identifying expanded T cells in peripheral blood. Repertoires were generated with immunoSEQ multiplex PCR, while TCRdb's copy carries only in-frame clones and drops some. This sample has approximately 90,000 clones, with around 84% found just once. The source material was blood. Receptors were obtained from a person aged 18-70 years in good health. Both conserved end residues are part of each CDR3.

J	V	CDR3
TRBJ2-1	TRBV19	CASSDVVYNEQFF
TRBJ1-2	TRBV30	CAWSVRLQGNGYTF
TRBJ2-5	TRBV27	CASHKGAGETQYF
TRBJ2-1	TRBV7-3	CASSLTGQGIGEQFF
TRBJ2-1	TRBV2	CASSFNRNYNEQFF
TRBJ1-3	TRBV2	CACRLESGNTIYF
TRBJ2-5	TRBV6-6	CASSYSNPETQYF
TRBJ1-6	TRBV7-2	CASSSTGRYNSPLHF
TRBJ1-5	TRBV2	CASSVVRGMQVVGGNQPQHF
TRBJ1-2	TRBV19	CASSFIQGSFGYTF
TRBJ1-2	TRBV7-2	CASSLTRTGNYGYTF
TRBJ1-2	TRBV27	CASSLSGGAGGYTF
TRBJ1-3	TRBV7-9	CASSSDPRPGNTIYF
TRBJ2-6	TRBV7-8	CASSQDRVPGANVLTF
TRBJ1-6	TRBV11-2	CASSLLGSSYNSPLHF
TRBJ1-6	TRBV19	CASSTGNNSPLHF
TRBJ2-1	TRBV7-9	CASSPSIAGKQFF
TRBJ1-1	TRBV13	CASSSSQGGNTEAFF
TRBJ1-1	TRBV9	CASSTGPGNTEAFF
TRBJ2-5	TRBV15	CATSREIPGTQETQYF
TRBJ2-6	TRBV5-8	CASPTGTGVTGANVLTF
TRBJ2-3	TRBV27	CASSLRRGTDTQYF
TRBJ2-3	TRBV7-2	CASSSAAGLTDTQYF
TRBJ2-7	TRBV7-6	CASKRGRGPSYEQYF
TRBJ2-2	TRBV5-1	CASSLQIQNGELFF
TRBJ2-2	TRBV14	CASSLLRGTGELFF
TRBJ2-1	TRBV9	CASSVGDNEQFF
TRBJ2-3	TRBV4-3	CASSQDLGSAELSTDTQYF
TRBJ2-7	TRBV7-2	CASSLGGYDEQYF
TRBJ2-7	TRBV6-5	CASSYGGTAEQYF
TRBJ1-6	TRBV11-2	CASSLGGGTVWSPLHF
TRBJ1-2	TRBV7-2	CASSLFEGTHYGYTF
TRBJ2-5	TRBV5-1	CASSLDRVKQETQYF
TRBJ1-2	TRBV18	CASSPPGGPVNYGYTF
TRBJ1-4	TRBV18	CASSPPAVSNEKLFF
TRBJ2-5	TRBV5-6	CASSWSGEQYF
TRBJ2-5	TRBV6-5	CASSRTGDGGETQYF
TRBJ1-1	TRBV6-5	CASSYRANTEAFF
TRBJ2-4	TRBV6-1	CASSKSGLNIQYF
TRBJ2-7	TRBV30	CAWSRDSGYYEQYF
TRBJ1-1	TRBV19	CASIGTGRTEAFF
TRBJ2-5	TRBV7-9	CASSLARGRVLLGETQYF
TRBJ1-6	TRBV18	CASSPYAGTRDSPLHF
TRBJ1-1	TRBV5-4	CASSLEPTARGSEAFF
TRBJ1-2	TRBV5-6	CASSTDSQLDYGYTF
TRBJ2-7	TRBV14	CASSKRGTGDYEQYF
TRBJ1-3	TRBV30	CAWATGLNTIYF
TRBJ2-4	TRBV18	CASSRPIEAKNIQYF